These 6 T cell receptor beta chains were sequenced from one sample in a study of cytomegalovirus exposure and HLA in healthy donors. A multiplex PCR was run with 60 Vbeta primers and 13 Jbeta primers. Repertoires were generated with immunoSEQ multiplex PCR, while TCRdb's copy carries only in-frame clones and drops some. This sample carries 65,000 or so clones, less than 70% of them seen once, and the ten largest clones take 2.8%. The sample consisted of PBMCs. The receptors originated from a man aged 25 to 45 in good health and CMV-seronegative.

The rearrangement joins TRBV6-6 to TRBJ2-7; 7 bases fit TRBD1. The germline gives CDR1 MNHNY, CDR2 SVGAGI (reference sequence). The J segment lost 5 bases and the V segment lost 2 bases, leaving 6 bases of the junction unmatched. The CDR3 length is 14 residues. The CDR3 loop reads CASSYSRQGDEQYF. The CDR3 DNA is TGTGCCAGCAGTTACAGTCGGCAGGGGGACGAGCAGTACTTC.

This chain links TRBV6-5 with TRBJ1-6, with D possibly being TRBD1 (5 bases). Germline-derived CDR1 and CDR2 are MNHEY and SVGAGI. Trimming stripped 2 bases from V and 10 bases from J, with 12 bases between. The CDR3 contains 14 residues. The CDR3 sequence: CASSYRATDSPLHF. The CDR3 DNA reads TGTGCCAGCAGTTACCGTGCGACAGACTCACCCCTCCACTTT.

In this sample, this clone turned up a few times. This rearrangement joins TRBV6-1 to TRBJ2-7; TRBD1 aligns across 9 bases. The V gene end was trimmed by 8 bases and the J gene end by 5 bases; junction bases not matched to a gene: 7. Per the germline V gene, CDR1 is MNHNS and CDR2 is SASEGT. This CDR3 is built from 13 residues. CDR3 loop: CASGGDRDHEQYF. For the CDR3, the DNA is TGTGCCAGCGGTGGGGACAGGGACCACGAGCAGTACTTC.

In its sample, this clone was seen a few times. The chain recombines TRBV19 with TRBJ2-7, with 9 bases matching TRBD1. Germline V gene lookup returns CDR1 LNHDA and CDR2 SQIVND (reference sequence). The V gene end was trimmed by 4 bases and the J gene end by 1 base; junction bases not matched to a gene: 5. This CDR3 has 15 residues. DNA for the CDR3: TGTGCCAGTAGTACCGGACAGGGGCTTTCCTACGAGCAGTACTTC. Protein: CASSTGQGLSYEQYF. The full variable domain, rest sourced from reference TRBV19 and TRBJ2-7, is DGGITQSPKYLFRKEGQNVTLSCEQNLNHDAMYWYRQDPGQGLRLIYYSQIVNDFQKGDIAEGYSVSREKKESFPLTVTSAQKNPTAFYLCASSTGQGLSYEQYFGPGTRLTVT.

The gene calls are TRBV6-4 and TRBJ1-1; the match to TRBD1 covers 7 bases. CDR3 length: 13 amino acids. Trimming removed 10 bases from V and 0 bases from J; junction bases left unmatched: 5. CDR1 is MRHNA, CDR2 SNTAGT, per germline. CDR3 amino acids: CAIETGMNTEAFF. The DNA of the CDR3 is TGTGCCATCGAGACAGGGATGAACACTGAAGCTTTCTTT.

CDR3 protein: CASSYGRPYTDTQYF. CDR3 coding DNA: TGTGCCAGCAGTTACGGCAGGCCCTACACAGATACGCAGTATTTT. The chain links TRBV6-5 to TRBJ2-3, with D unclear. The CDR3 totals 15 residues. Germline V CDR1 and CDR2: MNHEY, SVGAGI. V lost 2 bases to trimming and J lost 2 bases, with 11 bases between them.